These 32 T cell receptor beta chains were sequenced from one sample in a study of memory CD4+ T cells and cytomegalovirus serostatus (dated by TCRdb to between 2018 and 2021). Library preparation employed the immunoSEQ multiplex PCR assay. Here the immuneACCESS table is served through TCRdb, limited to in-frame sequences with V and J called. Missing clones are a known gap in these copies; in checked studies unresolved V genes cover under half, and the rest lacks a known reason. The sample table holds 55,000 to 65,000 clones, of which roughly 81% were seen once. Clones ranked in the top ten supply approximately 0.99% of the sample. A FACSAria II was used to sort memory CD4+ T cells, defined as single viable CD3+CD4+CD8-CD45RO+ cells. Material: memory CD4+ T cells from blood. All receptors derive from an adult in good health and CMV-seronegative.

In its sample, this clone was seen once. The CDR3 nucleotides read TGTGCCAGCTCACCAGTAGACCACTGGAACACTGAAGCTTTCTTT. This codes for CASSPVDHWNTEAFF. The rearrangement links TRBV18 to TRBJ1-1; no reliable D call. The CDR3 has 15 amino acids. Trimming cost V 2 bases and J 1 base, with 11 bases left between them. Germline V gives CDR1 KGHSH, CDR2 LQKENI.

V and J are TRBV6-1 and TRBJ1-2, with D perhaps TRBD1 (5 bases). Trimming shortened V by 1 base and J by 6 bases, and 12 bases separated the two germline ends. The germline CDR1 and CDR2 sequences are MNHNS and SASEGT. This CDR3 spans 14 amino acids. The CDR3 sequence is CASSEGRGADGYTF. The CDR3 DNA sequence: TGTGCCAGCAGTGAAGGTAGGGGCGCCGATGGCTACACCTTC.

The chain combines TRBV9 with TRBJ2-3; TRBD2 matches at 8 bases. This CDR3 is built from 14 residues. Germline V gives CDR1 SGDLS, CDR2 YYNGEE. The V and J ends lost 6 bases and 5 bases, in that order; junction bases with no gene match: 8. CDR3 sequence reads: CASTAGTRLDTQYF. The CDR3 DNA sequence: TGTGCCAGCACTGCCGGGACTAGACTAGATACGCAGTATTTT.

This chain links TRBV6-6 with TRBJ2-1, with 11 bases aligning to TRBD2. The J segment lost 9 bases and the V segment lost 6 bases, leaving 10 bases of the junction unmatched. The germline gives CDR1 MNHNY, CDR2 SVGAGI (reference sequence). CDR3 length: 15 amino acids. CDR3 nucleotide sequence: TGTGCCAGCAGCCGTACTAGCGGGAGTGAGGGTGAGCAGTTCTTC. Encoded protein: CASSRTSGSEGEQFF.

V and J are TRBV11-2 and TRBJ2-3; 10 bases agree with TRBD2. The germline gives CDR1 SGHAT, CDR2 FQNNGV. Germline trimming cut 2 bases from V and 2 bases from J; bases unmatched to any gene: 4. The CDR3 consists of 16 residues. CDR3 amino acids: CASSLFLAGVTDTQYF. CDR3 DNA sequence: TGTGCCAGCAGCTTATTCCTAGCGGGAGTCACAGATACGCAGTATTTT.

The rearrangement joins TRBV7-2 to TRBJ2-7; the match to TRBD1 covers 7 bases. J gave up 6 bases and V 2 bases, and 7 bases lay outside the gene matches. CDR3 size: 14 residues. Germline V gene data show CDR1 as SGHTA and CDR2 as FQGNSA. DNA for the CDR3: TGTGCCAGCAGCTTAAAAGGGGGCAAAGGCGAGCAGTACTTC. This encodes CASSLKGGKGEQYF.

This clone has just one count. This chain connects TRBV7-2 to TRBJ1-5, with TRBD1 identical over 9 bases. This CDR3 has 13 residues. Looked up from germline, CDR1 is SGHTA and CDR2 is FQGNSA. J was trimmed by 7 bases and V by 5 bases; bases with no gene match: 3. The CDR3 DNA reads TGTGCCAGCAGCCAGGACAGGGGCCAGCCCCAGCATTTT. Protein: CASSQDRGQPQHF.

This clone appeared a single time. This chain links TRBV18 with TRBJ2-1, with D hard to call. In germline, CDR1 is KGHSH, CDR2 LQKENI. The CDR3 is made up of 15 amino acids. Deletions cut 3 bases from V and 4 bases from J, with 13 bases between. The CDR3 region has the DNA TGTGCCAGCTCACCTCTAGAATCCATATACAATGAGCAGTTCTTC. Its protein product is CASSPLESIYNEQFF.

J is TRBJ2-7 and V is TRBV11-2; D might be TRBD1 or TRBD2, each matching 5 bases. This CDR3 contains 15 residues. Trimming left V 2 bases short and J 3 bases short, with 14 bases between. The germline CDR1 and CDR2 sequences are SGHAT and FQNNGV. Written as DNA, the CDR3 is TGTGCCAGCAGCTTATATGGGGGTGGCGGCTACGAGCAGTACTTC. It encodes CASSLYGGGGYEQYF.

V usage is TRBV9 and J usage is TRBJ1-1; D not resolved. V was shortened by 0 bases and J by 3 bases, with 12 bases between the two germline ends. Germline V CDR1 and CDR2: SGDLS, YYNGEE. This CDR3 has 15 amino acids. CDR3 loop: CASSVEWQADTEAFF. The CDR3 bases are TGTGCCAGCAGCGTAGAGTGGCAGGCCGACACTGAAGCTTTCTTT.

CDR3 protein: CASSRRPTYEQYF. CDR3 coding DNA: TGTGCCAGTAGCCGGCGGCCCACCTACGAGCAGTACTTC. This chain uses TRBV19 with TRBJ2-7; D remains unclear. The CDR3 covers 13 residues. V was pared by 6 bases and J by 2 bases, with 11 bases between. Germline V gene lookup returns CDR1 LNHDA and CDR2 SQIVND (reference sequence).

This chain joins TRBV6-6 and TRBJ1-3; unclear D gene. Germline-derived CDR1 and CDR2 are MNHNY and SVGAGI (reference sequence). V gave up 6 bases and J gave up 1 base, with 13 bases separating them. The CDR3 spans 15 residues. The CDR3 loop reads CASSRGSGSGNTIYF. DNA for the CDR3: TGTGCCAGCAGCCGGGGTTCGGGATCTGGAAACACCATATATTTT.

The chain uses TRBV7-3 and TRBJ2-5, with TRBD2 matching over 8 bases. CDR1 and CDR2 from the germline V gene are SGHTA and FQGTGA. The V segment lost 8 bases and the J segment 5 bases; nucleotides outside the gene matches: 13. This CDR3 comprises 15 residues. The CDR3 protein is CASSLGTRGLETQYF. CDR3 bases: TGTGCCAGCTCACTCGGGACTAGGGGCTTGGAGACCCAGTACTTC. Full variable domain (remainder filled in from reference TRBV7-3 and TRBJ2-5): GAGVSQTPSNKVTEKGKYVELRCDPISGHTALYWYRQSLGQGPEFLIYFQGTGAADDSGLPNDRFFAVRPEGSVSTLKIQRTERGDSAVYLCASSLGTRGLETQYFGPGTRLLVL.

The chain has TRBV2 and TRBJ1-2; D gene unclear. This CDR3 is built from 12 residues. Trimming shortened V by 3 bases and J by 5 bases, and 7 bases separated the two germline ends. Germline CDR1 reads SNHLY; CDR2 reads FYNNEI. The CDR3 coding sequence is TGTGCCAGCAGTGAGAGAAGTTATGGCTACACCTTC. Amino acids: CASSERSYGYTF.

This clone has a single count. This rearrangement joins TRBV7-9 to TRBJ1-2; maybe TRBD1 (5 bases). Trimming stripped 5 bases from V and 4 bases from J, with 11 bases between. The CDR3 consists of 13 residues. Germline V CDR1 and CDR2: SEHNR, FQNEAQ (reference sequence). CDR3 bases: TGTGCCAGCAGCCCGGGGGAGATCTATGGCTACACCTTC. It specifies CASSPGEIYGYTF.

CDR3 residues: CASSELRGGGYGYTF. CDR3 nucleotides: TGTGCCAGCAGTGAATTAAGAGGGGGCGGATATGGCTACACCTTC. The J gene is TRBJ1-2, the V gene TRBV6-1, with 7 bases identical to TRBD1. This CDR3 has 15 residues. Germline CDR1 is MNHNS and CDR2 is SASEGT. With 2 bases clipped from V and 5 bases from J, the junction kept 8 bases outside the gene matches.

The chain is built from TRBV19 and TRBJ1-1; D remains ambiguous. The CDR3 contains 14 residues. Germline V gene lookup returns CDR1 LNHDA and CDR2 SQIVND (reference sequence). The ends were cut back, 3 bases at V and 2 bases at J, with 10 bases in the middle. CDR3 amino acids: CASSMGKANTEAFF. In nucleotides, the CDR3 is TGTGCCAGTAGTATGGGTAAGGCCAACACTGAAGCTTTCTTT.

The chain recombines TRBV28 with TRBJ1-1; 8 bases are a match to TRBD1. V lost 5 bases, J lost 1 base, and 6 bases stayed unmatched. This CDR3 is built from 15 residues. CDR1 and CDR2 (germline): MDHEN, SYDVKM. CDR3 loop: CASSAWTGKNTEAFF. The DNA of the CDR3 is TGTGCCAGCAGTGCATGGACAGGGAAGAACACTGAAGCTTTCTTT.

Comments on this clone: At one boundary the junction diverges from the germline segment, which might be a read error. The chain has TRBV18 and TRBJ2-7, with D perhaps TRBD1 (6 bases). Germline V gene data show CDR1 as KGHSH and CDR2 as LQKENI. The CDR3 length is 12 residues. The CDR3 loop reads CASSPLTGHPLF. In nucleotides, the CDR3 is TGTGCCAGCTCACCACTGACGGGACATCCCCTTTTC.

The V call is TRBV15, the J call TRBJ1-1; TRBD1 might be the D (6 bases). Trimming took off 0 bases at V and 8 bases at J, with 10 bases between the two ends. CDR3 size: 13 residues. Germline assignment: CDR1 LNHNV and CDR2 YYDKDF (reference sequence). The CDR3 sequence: CATSRETGTEAFF. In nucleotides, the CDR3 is TGTGCCACCAGCAGAGAAACCGGGACAGAAGCTTTCTTT. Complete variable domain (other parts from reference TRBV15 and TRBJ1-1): DAMVIQNPRYQVTQFGKPVTLSCSQTLNHNVMYWYQQKSSQAPKLLFHYYDKDFNNEADTPDNFQSRRPNTSFCFLDIRSPGLGDTAMYLCATSRETGTEAFFGQGTRLTVV.

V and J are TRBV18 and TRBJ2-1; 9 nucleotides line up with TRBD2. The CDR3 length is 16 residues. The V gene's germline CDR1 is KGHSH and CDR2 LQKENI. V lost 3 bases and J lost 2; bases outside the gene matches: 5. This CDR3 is CASSPERLAAYNEQFF. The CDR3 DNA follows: TGTGCCAGCTCACCCGAGAGACTAGCGGCCTACAATGAGCAGTTCTTC. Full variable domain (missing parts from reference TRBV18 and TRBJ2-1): NAGVMQNPRHLVRRRGQEARLRCSPMKGHSHVYWYRQLPEEGLKFMVYLQKENIIDESGMPKERFSAEFPKEGPSILRIQQVVRGDSAAYFCASSPERLAAYNEQFFGPGTRLTVL.

DNA of the CDR3: TGTGCCAGCAGCTTAGGACAGAATCAGCCCCAGCATTTT. Translated, it gives CASSLGQNQPQHF. The chain employs TRBV7-2 and TRBJ1-5, with a possible D match to TRBD1 (5 bases). The germline V gene has CDR1 SGHTA and CDR2 FQGNSA. V dropped 1 base and J dropped 4 bases, with 5 bases sitting between them. This CDR3 has 13 residues.

CDR3 in DNA: TGTGCCAGCAGCGTAGTTTATTACAATGAGCAGTTCTTC. Encoded protein: CASSVVYYNEQFF. The chain carries TRBV9 and TRBJ2-1; D is undetermined. The germline V and J ends were trimmed by 0 bases and 4 bases, with 5 bases remaining between them. The germline V gene has CDR1 SGDLS and CDR2 YYNGEE. The CDR3 spans 13 residues.

The CDR3 loop reads CASSGGIGQGRYEQYF. The CDR3 DNA is TGTGCCAGCAGCGGAGGTATTGGGCAGGGACGATACGAGCAGTACTTC. The V and J genes are TRBV9 and TRBJ2-7; D possibly matches TRBD1 or TRBD2 (5 bases each). The CDR3 has 16 residues. Trimming stripped 3 bases from V and 4 bases from J, with 20 bases between. CDR1 SGDLS and CDR2 YYNGEE come from the germline V gene. The complete variable domain, with remaining parts taken from reference TRBV9 and TRBJ2-7, reads DSGVTQTPKHLITATGQRVTLRCSPRSGDLSVYWYQQSLDQGLQFLIQYYNGEERAKGNILERFSAQQFPDLHSELNLSSLELGDSALYFCASSGGIGQGRYEQYFGPGTRLTVT.

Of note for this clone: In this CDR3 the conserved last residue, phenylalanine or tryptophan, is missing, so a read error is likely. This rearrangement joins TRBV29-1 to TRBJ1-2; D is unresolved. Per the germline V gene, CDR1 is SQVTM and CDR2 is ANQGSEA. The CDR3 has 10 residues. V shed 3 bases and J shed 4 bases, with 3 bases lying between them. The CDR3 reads CSVDSYGYTL. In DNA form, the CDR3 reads TGCAGCGTTGACAGCTATGGCTACACCCTC.

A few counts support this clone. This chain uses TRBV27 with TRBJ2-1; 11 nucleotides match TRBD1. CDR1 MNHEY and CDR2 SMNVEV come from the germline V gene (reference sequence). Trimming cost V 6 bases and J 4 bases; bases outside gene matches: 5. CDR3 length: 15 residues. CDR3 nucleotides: TGTGCCAGCAGGCCGGGACAGGGGGAATACAATGAGCAGTTCTTC. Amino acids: CASRPGQGEYNEQFF.

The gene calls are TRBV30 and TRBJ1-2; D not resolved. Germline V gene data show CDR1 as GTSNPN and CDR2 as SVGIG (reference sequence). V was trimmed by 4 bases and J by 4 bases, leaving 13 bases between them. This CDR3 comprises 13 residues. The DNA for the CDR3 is TGTGCCTGGACAAATCACGTTTCCTATGGCTACACCTTC. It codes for CAWTNHVSYGYTF.

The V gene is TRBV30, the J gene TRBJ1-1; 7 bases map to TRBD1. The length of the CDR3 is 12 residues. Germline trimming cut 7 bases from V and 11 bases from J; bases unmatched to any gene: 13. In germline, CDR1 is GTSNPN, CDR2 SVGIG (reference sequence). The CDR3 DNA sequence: TGTGCCTACTACCTTCGGACAGGATATGCTTTCTTT. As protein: CAYYLRTGYAFF.

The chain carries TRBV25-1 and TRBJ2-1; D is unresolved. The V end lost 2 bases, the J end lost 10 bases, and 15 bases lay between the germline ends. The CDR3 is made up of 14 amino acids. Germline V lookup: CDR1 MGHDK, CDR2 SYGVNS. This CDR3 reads CASSEPTPGLEQFF. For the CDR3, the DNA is TGTGCCAGCAGTGAACCTACCCCTGGGCTGGAGCAGTTCTTC. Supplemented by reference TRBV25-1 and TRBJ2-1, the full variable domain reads EADIYQTPRYLVIGTGKKITLECSQTMGHDKMYWYQQDPGMELHLIHYSYGVNSTEKGDLSSESTVSRIRTEHFPLTLESARPSHTSQYLCASSEPTPGLEQFFGPGTRLTVL.

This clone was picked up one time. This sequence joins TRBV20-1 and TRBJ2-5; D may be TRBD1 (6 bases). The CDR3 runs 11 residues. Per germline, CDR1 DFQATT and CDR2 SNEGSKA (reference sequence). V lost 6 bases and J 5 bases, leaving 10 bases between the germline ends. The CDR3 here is CSADRGETQYF. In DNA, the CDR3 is TGCAGTGCGGACAGAGGGGAGACCCAGTACTTC.

The CDR3, as DNA: TGTGCCAGCAGCCCTCGGGTCGGGGAGCTGTTTTTT. Translated, it gives CASSPRVGELFF. The V and J genes are TRBV5-4 and TRBJ2-2; no firm D call. CDR1 is SGHNT and CDR2 is YYREEE in the germline V gene (reference sequence). CDR3 length equals 12 residues. Trimming removed 4 bases from V and 7 bases from J, with 8 bases in between.

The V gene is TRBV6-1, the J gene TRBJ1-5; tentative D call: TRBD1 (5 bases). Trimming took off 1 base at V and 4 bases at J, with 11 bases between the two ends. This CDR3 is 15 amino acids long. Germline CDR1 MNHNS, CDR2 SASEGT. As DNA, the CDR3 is TGTGCCAGCAGTGAAGGATTTGGGGGGAATCAGCCCCAGCATTTT. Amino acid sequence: CASSEGFGGNQPQHF.